This T cell receptor (beta chain) was identified during a study of blood T cells in healthy people across ages. Study results and caveats: Significant beta diversity loss was already apparent by age roughly 40, declining roughly linearly. Compared with aged donors, long-lived donors showed fewer expanded clones, suggesting selection.

The CDR3 consists of 14 residues. Trimming removed 4 bases at V and 2 bases at J, with 11 bases between. In its sample, this clonotype was seen a few times. Antigen: not known. PCR was performed a second time for 7 to 11 cycles using a sample-barcoded 5' primer and a J-beta primer mix. TCRdb passed the 5' RACE reads through MiXCR, listing each CDR3 protein once. This sample has 650,000 to 1,000,000 distinct CDR3 sequences, with approximately 35% found just once. The authors drew about 9.9 milliliters of peripheral blood from each donor. Total RNA extraction produced at least 5.5 micrograms (per sample) for the study.

What was sequenced was blood. The chain links TRBV12-3 or TRBV12-4 to TRBJ1-2, with D perhaps TRBD1 (6 bases). The sequence derives from a man younger than 35 in good health. CDR3 DNA sequence: TGTGCCAGCAGTTCCCGGGGGGCAAACTATGGCTACACCTTC. Amino acids: CASSSRGANYGYTF.